A single sample gave rise to the 14 T cell receptor beta chains below, sequenced in a study of response to subunit inactivated influenza vaccine. TCRdb analysed the RT-PCR reads with MiXCR anew, one entry per CDR3 protein. The data contain under 850,000 distinct CDR3 sequences, approximately 17% of them singletons. The input for sequencing was PBMCs from blood, taken 5 to 6 days after vaccination. The source of these receptors is a man in his forties or fifties who received an inactivated influenza vaccine.

In its sample, this clonotype was seen a few times. The gene calls are TRBV20-1 and TRBJ2-5, with 7 bases lining up with TRBD1. From germline, CDR1 is DFQATT and CDR2 SNEGSKA (reference sequence). After removal of 7 bases from V and 4 bases from J, the junction contained 12 bases not matched to a gene. There are 14 residues in the CDR3. CDR3 in amino acids: CSDELQGFGETQYF. Written as DNA, the CDR3 is TGCAGTGACGAATTACAGGGGTTTGGAGAGACCCAGTACTTC.

V is TRBV7-6 and J is TRBJ2-6; D is undetermined. Germline CDR1 reads SGHVS; CDR2 reads FNYEAQ. The V end was cut by 4 bases, the J end by 0 bases, with 10 bases between. The CDR3 is 16 amino acids. CDR3: CASSSSSISGANVLTF. In DNA form, the CDR3 reads TGTGCCAGCAGCTCATCCAGCATCTCTGGGGCCAACGTCCTGACTTTC.

A few counts support this clonotype. The rearrangement links TRBV7-2 to TRBJ1-1; a possible D gene is TRBD1 (5 bases). The CDR3 length is 14 residues. CDR1 is SGHTA and CDR2 is FQGNSA in the germline V gene. Between the trimmed V and J ends, which lost 5 bases and 2 bases, there was a span of 12 bases. The CDR3, as DNA: TGTGCCAGCAGCAAATCGGGGACCAACACTGAAGCTTTCTTT. Protein product: CASSKSGTNTEAFF.

The V gene is TRBV7-8, the J gene TRBJ2-3, with D perhaps TRBD1 or TRBD2 (5 bases each). CDR3 length equals 16 residues. V was trimmed by 5 bases and J by 7 bases, leaving 22 bases between them. Germline CDR1 SGHVS, CDR2 FQNEAQ. The CDR3 sequence: CASSPRDQVLGYTQYF. For the CDR3, the DNA is TGTGCCAGCAGCCCCCGGGACCAGGTCCTCGGGTATACGCAGTATTTT. The full variable domain, its missing parts supplied by reference TRBV7-8 and TRBJ2-3, is GAGVSQSPRYKVAKRGQDVALRCDPISGHVSLFWYQQALGQGPEFLTYFQNEAQLDKSGLPSDRFFAERPEGSVSTLKIQRTQQEDSAVYLCASSPRDQVLGYTQYFGPGTRLTVL.

The CDR3 bases are TGTGCCAGCAGTTTTAGAGGGGGGACAGGGGCAGATACGCAGTATTTT. Its protein product is CASSFRGGTGADTQYF. This chain connects TRBV27 to TRBJ2-3; 10 bases are a match to TRBD1. Germline loops: CDR1 MNHEY, CDR2 SMNVEV (reference sequence). J gave up 4 bases and V 3 bases, and 7 bases lay outside the gene matches. The CDR3 has 16 residues.

CDR3 residues: CASSPGHSQPQHF. The CDR3 DNA reads as TGTGCCAGCAGTCCGGGACATTCTCAGCCCCAGCATTTT. This sequence joins TRBV6-1 and TRBJ1-5; possibly TRBD1 for D (6 bases). V was pared by 5 bases and J by 6 bases, with 11 bases between. The CDR3 loop spans 13 amino acids. The germline V gene has CDR1 MNHNS and CDR2 SASEGT.

The DNA of the CDR3 is TGTGCCAGCAGTCAACTCCCCCTATCGGCGGGAAGAGAGCAGTACTTC. Amino acids: CASSQLPLSAGREQYF. The chain joins TRBV7-9 to TRBJ2-7; D is possibly TRBD2 (6 bases). V was pared by 6 bases and J by 7 bases, with 25 bases between. In germline, CDR1 is SEHNR, CDR2 FQNEAQ (reference sequence). The CDR3 covers 16 residues. The full variable domain, with the rest looked up from reference TRBV7-9 and TRBJ2-7, is DTGVSQNPRHKITKRGQNVTFRCDPISEHNRLYWYRQTLGQGPEFLTYFQNEAQLEKSRLLSDRFSAERPKGSFSTLEIQRTEQGDSAMYLCASSQLPLSAGREQYFGPGTRLTVT.

This clonotype was seen repeatedly, ten times or more. The rearrangement joins TRBV7-6 to TRBJ2-3, with 10 bases lining up with TRBD2. The CDR3 has 16 amino acids. Germline CDR1 and CDR2: SGHVS and FNYEAQ. V lost 1 base and J lost 5; bases outside the gene matches: 6. In DNA form, the CDR3 reads TGTGCCAGCAGCTTAGGAGCGGGGGGGTCCCAAGATACGCAGTATTTT. As protein: CASSLGAGGSQDTQYF. The whole variable domain, remainder taken from reference TRBV7-6 and TRBJ2-3, is GAGVSQSPRYKVTKRGQDVALRCDPISGHVSLYWYRQALGQGPEFLTYFNYEAQQDKSGLPNDRFSAERPEGSISTLTIQRTEQRDSAMYRCASSLGAGGSQDTQYFGPGTRLTVL.

V is TRBV20-1 and J is TRBJ2-3; 9 positions agree with TRBD1. The CDR3 is 14 amino acids. After removal of 8 bases from V and 2 bases from J, the junction contained 8 bases not matched to a gene. The germline V gene has CDR1 DFQATT and CDR2 SNEGSKA (reference sequence). Written as DNA, the CDR3 is TGCAGTACTGTTTGGACAGGGGACACAGATACGCAGTATTTT. It is translated as CSTVWTGDTDTQYF.

This clonotype was counted only a few times. This chain uses TRBV5-1 with TRBJ2-7, with TRBD2 matching over 10 bases. Germline lookup yields CDR1 SGHRS and CDR2 YFSETQ. The CDR3 is 14 residues long. With 1 base clipped from V and 6 bases from J, the junction kept 4 bases outside the gene matches. CDR3 in DNA: TGCGCCAGCAGCTTGACTAGCGGGGTTGGCGAGCAGTACTTC. Its protein product is CASSLTSGVGEQYF.

The chain carries TRBV6-1 and TRBJ2-1; 7 bases map to TRBD1. Trimming took 6 bases from V and 4 from J; bases not matched to a gene: 6. The CDR3 extends over 14 amino acids. Germline CDR1 reads MNHNS; CDR2 reads SASEGT. The CDR3 nucleotides read TGTGCCAGCAGGGACCACAGGGGATACAATGAGCAGTTCTTC. Protein product: CASRDHRGYNEQFF.

This clonotype has just a few counts. The chain recombines TRBV5-1 with TRBJ2-7; possibly TRBD2 for D (6 bases). Germline CDR1 and CDR2: SGHRS and YFSETQ. The CDR3 contains 16 residues. V lost 2 bases, J lost 5 bases, and 20 bases lay in between. The CDR3 DNA reads as TGCGCCAGCAGCTTAATGGCGGGACGGAGAGGGAACGAGCAGTACTTC. Amino acid sequence: CASSLMAGRRGNEQYF.

This clonotype has ten or more counts. Compared with germline, one end of the junction differs, possibly owing to a read error. The chain combines TRBV7-6 with TRBJ2-1; 9 bases align to TRBD2. The length of the CDR3 is 16 residues. CDR1 SGHVS and CDR2 FNYEAQ come from the germline V gene. CDR3 sequence (DNA): TGTGCCAGCAGCTCACTCCAGGGACTAGCTTACACTGAGCAGTTCTTC. The encoded protein is CASSSLQGLAYTEQFF.

This clonotype was seen a handful of times. CDR3 in amino acids: CSARVGRGDEQYF. The CDR3 DNA follows: TGCAGTGCTAGAGTGGGCAGGGGAGACGAGCAGTACTTC. This chain uses TRBV20-1 with TRBJ2-7; D perhaps matches TRBD1 (6 bases). Germline V gene sequence: CDR1 DFQATT, CDR2 SNEGSKA (reference sequence). Trimming cost V 1 base and J 5 bases, with 12 bases left between them. This CDR3 region has 13 residues.